Sequencing of this TCR beta chain was carried out in a study of cytomegalovirus exposure and HLA in healthy donors. With respect to this clone: Its antigen is unidentified.

PCR used 60 Vbeta primers and 13 Jbeta primers. The method was immunoSEQ multiplex PCR; TCRdb's version includes in-frame clones alone and lacks a portion of them. The top ten hold roughly 3.1% of the sample, which has 90,000 to 150,000 clones, nearly 80% seen once. Study-level points and caveats: Presence/absence analysis assumed near-uniform sequencing depth across donors.

Sequencing used PBMCs. The sequence was obtained from a young woman in good health and CMV-seropositive.

CDR3 DNA sequence: TGTGCCAGCAGCGTAGGCGGGGGGGCCCCAGCCGTGAACACCGGGGAGCTGTTTTTT. This sequence encodes CASSVGGGAPAVNTGELFF. This rearrangement joins TRBV9 to TRBJ2-2; 9 bases map to TRBD2. In germline, CDR1 is SGDLS, CDR2 YYNGEE. The CDR3 loop spans 19 amino acids. Trimming took 0 bases from V and 1 from J; bases not matched to a gene: 10.